The T cell receptor (beta chain) under discussion was sequenced for a study of blood T cell repertoires in COVID-19. Study as a whole: Samples taken during acute and convalescent COVID-19 were collected in the United States, Italy and Spain. Sample material is recorded as cDNA or gDNA derived from T cells, B-cell-depleted T cells, or PBMCs.

Germline-derived CDR1 and CDR2 are SNHLY and FYNNEI. V was trimmed by 6 bases and J by 2 bases, leaving 14 bases between them. The CDR3 totals 15 residues. This table comes from immunoSEQ multiplex PCR, and its TCRdb copy is limited to in-frame clones, with some not included. Here the sample spans some 120,000 clones, roughly 69% being singletons. The sequencing sample was made of peripheral blood. The rearrangement joins TRBV2 to TRBJ1-5; tentatively, D is TRBD1 (6 bases). The clonotype was recovered from a woman in her 70s with acute or convalescent COVID-19. The CDR3 here is CASRRQAGGNQPQHF. The CDR3 coding sequence is TGTGCCAGCAGACGACAGGCAGGCGGCAATCAGCCCCAGCATTTT. The entire variable domain, with the rest obtained from reference TRBV2 and TRBJ1-5, is as follows: EPEVTQTPSHQVTQMGQEVILRCVPISNHLYFYWYRQILGQKVEFLVSFYNNEISEKSEIFDDQFSVERPDGSNFTLKIRSTKLEDSAMYFCASRRQAGGNQPQHFGDGTRLSIL.